Listed here are 3 T cell receptor beta chains from one sample, sequenced in a study of blood T cell repertoires in COVID-19. Only in-frame clones appear in the TCRdb table, and some are missing; sequencing was by immunoSEQ multiplex PCR. The data contain about 200,000 clones, roughly 91% of them singletons. The specimen sequenced was PBMCs or T cells enriched from blood (not recorded which). These TCRs come from a woman in her 30s with acute COVID-19.

The CDR3 sequence is CASSTTSSVGYSRQYF. For the CDR3, the DNA is TGTGCCAGCAGCACTACTAGTTCGGTCGGATATTCGAGGCAGTACTTC. The chain uses TRBV7-9 and TRBJ2-7; tentative D call: TRBD2 (5 bases). Trimming shortened V by 5 bases and J by 9 bases, and 26 bases separated the two germline ends. Germline lookup yields CDR1 SEHNR and CDR2 FQNEAQ (reference sequence). This CDR3 contains 16 residues.

This rearrangement joins TRBV21-1 to TRBJ1-5; TRBD1 was called by the table and not checked on the DNA. TRBV21-1 is described as a pseudogene. The CDR3 extends over 19 amino acids. CDR3 loop: CASSKDRGVWHRGSQPQHF. The CDR3 nucleotides read TGTGCCAGCAGCAAAGATCGCGGAGTGTGGCACAGGGGGTCGCAGCCCCAGCATTTT.

The chain has TRBV30 and TRBJ2-7; 10 nucleotides align to TRBD1. There are 16 residues in the CDR3. The ends lost 0 bases at V and 6 bases at J; junction bases unmatched: 11. Germline V CDR1 and CDR2: GTSNPN, SVGIG (reference sequence). This chain's CDR3 is CAWSVPVGQGGSEQYF. The CDR3 bases are TGTGCCTGGAGTGTACCTGTCGGACAGGGGGGGAGCGAGCAGTACTTC.